This T cell receptor (beta chain) appears in the sequencing data of a study of T cells in Graves' hyperthyroidism and ophthalmopathy. Regarding the study as a whole: In simple terms, a model built on 13 V-J features told ophthalmopathy apart from stable hyperthyroidism. The model forecast ophthalmopathy, anticipating it by a median roughly 6.3 months before onset.

Authors of the study amplified TCR beta CDR3 regions from RNA transcripts. Researchers ran a first-round RT-PCR on the TCR CDR3 using the HTBI primer set. One entry per CDR3 protein results from TCRdb running MiXCR on the multiplex PCR reads. The sample has hundreds of thousands of distinct CDR3 sequences, over 12% seen once; the top ten hold approximately 13%. The study left out patients who had uncontrolled infection, other autoimmune disease, pregnancy or lactation. On the basis of clinical symptoms, serum thyroxine and TRAb, thyroid ultrasound and orbital computed tomography, diagnoses were made. The table lists this clonotype with a few counts. Its specificity is unknown. CDR3 length: 15 amino acids. V lost 5 bases and J 0 bases, leaving 12 bases between the germline ends. Germline V gives CDR1 SGHRS, CDR2 YFSETQ.

This chain uses TRBV5-1 with TRBJ2-1; weak D call: TRBD2 (5 bases). The source material was blood. This sequence originates from a man between 18 and 35 years old with Graves' ophthalmopathy. The CDR3 DNA reads as TGCGCCAGCAGTCTACTAGGCACCTCCTACAATGAGCAGTTCTTC. This gives the protein CASSLLGTSYNEQFF.